This T cell receptor beta chain came from a study of blood T cell repertoires in COVID-19. Study-wide background: PBMCs, B-cell-depleted T cells, or T cells were the source of the cDNA or gDNA that made up the material.

V was shortened by 0 bases and J by 4 bases, with 11 bases between the two germline ends. Germline V CDR1 and CDR2: SEHNR, FQNEAQ (reference sequence). The length of the CDR3 is 15 residues. The data were produced by immunoSEQ multiplex PCR, yet TCRdb's version contains in-frame clones alone and is incomplete. The sample has under 250,000 clones; 84% are singletons. In Cohort 3, a recovered donor had either two negative PCRs, clearance, or symptom resolution. The sequenced sample consisted of PBMCs or T cells enriched from blood (not recorded which). This rearrangement joins TRBV7-9 to TRBJ2-3, with a weak D call TRBD1 (6 bases). The clonotype comes from a man aged 55 to 70 who had recovered from COVID-19. CDR3 sequence reads: CASSLAPGGPDTQYF. The CDR3 nucleotides read TGTGCCAGCAGCTTAGCGCCTGGGGGCCCAGATACGCAGTATTTT.